This T cell receptor (beta chain) was obtained from a study of STAT3 mutations in large granular lymphocyte leukemia. Germline lookup yields CDR1 MGHRA and CDR2 YSYEKL. Deletions cut 2 bases from V and 4 bases from J, with 12 bases between. The CDR3 totals 15 residues. Profiled with immunoSEQ multiplex PCR; TCRdb holds only in-frame clones, not every one. The table records about 13,000 clones, 90% of them present only once. For this clone: Its antigen is still unknown.

Study-wide results and caveats: All newly emerging clones after therapy were STAT3 wild type. Every T-LGLL patient had at least one immunodominant TCRbeta clonotype.

The chain combines TRBV4-1 with TRBJ1-5, with D possibly TRBD1 on 6 matching bases. The receptor was isolated from a man aged 40-49 years with T-cell large granular lymphocyte leukemia. Some clones in this sample may be carry-over from other donors' samples. Sequenced: peripheral blood mononuclear cells. The CDR3: CASSQPDRPNQPQHF. The DNA of the CDR3 is TGCGCCAGCAGCCAACCCGACAGGCCGAATCAGCCCCAGCATTTT.